This T cell receptor beta chain was sequenced for a study of blood T cells in healthy people across ages. For the study at large: Template switching captured about one barcoded beta molecule per two T cells.

Looked up from germline, CDR1 is SGHRS and CDR2 is YFSETQ. V dropped 4 bases and J dropped 8; count of bases not matched to a gene: 14. This CDR3 is 15 amino acids long. With a J-beta primer mix and a sample-barcoded 5' primer, a second PCR ran about 6 to 11 cycles. TCRdb analysed the 5' RACE reads with MiXCR anew, one entry per CDR3 protein. The sample holds roughly 1.9 million distinct CDR3 sequences, roughly two fifths seen once. The rearrangement links TRBV5-1 to TRBJ1-2; 7 nucleotides line up with TRBD1. The sequence came from a human donor in good health. The sequencing sample was made of blood. For the CDR3, the DNA is TGCGCCAGCAGCCTCAAAGAACAGGGGCCTGGGGGCTACACCTTC. Its protein product is CASSLKEQGPGGYTF.